Shown below are 24 T cell receptor beta chains from a single sample sequenced in a study of shared clonotypes between healthy human individuals. This table comes from immunoSEQ multiplex PCR, and its TCRdb copy is limited to in-frame clones, with some not included. The data contain about 600,000 clones, around three quarters of them singletons. The sequencing sample was made of PBMCs. These receptors were collected from a middle-aged woman in good health. Some clones in this sample may be carry-over from other donors' samples.

The chain links TRBV4-3 to TRBJ2-5, with a weak D call TRBD2 (7 bases). V lost 2 bases, J lost 4 bases, and 11 bases lay in between. This CDR3 region has 14 residues. The germline V gene encodes CDR1 LGHNA and CDR2 YSLEER. Here the CDR3 DNA reads TGCGCCAGCAGCCAACGCGGGGGCGGAGAGACCCAGTACTTC. Translation: CASSQRGGGETQYF.

The V call is TRBV6-1, the J call TRBJ2-3; the match to TRBD2 covers 7 bases. J was trimmed by 1 base and V by 2 bases; bases with no gene match: 6. Germline-derived CDR1 and CDR2 are MNHNS and SASEGT. The CDR3 loop spans 16 amino acids. The CDR3 DNA sequence: TGTGCCAGCAGTGAAACAGCGGGGAGGCGCACAGATACGCAGTATTTT. As protein: CASSETAGRRTDTQYF.

As concerns this clone: This sample includes further DNA sequences coding for the same CDR3. The rearrangement uses TRBV5-1 and TRBJ2-1; 9 nucleotides align to TRBD2. Germline-derived CDR1 and CDR2 are SGHRS and YFSETQ. The CDR3 length is 15 residues. The trim removed 0 bases at V and 6 bases at J, leaving 4 bases unmatched. As DNA, the CDR3 is TGCGCCAGCAGCTTGGTCGCGGGAGGGGTCAATGAGCAGTTCTTC. Its translation: CASSLVAGGVNEQFF.

The rearrangement joins TRBV30 to TRBJ2-1; tentative D call: TRBD1 (5 bases). The V end was cut by 3 bases, the J end by 10 bases, with 16 bases between. The germline V gene encodes CDR1 GTSNPN and CDR2 SVGIG (reference sequence). CDR3 length: 13 residues. The CDR3 DNA is TGTGCCTGGAGCTCCGACAGTCCCCCGGAGCAGTTCTTC. It specifies CAWSSDSPPEQFF.

This clone was observed at least ten times. Within the sample, other DNA sequences also encode this same CDR3. This chain joins TRBV10-3 and TRBJ1-2; 8 bases are a match to TRBD1. With 2 bases clipped from V and 4 bases from J, the junction kept 3 bases outside the gene matches. Germline V gene lookup returns CDR1 ENHRY and CDR2 SYGVKD. The CDR3 is 14 amino acids. Here the CDR3 reads CAISENRGAYGYTF. The DNA of the CDR3 is TGTGCCATCAGTGAGAACAGGGGGGCCTATGGCTACACCTTC.

This chain uses TRBV19 with TRBJ2-1; 7 nucleotides line up with TRBD2. CDR3 length: 13 residues. V shed 1 base, J shed 11 bases, and the junction held 5 bases outside the gene matches. Germline V CDR1 and CDR2: LNHDA, SQIVND (reference sequence). This CDR3 reads CASSIGEAGKQFF. In nucleotides, the CDR3 is TGTGCCAGTAGTATAGGAGAAGCGGGGAAGCAGTTCTTC.

This chain connects TRBV29-1 to TRBJ2-5, with 9 positions matching TRBD1. The J call may be faulty, since TRBJ2-7 better matches the DNA end. In germline, CDR1 is SQVTM, CDR2 ANQGSEA. The CDR3 is made up of 13 amino acids. The CDR3 DNA sequence: TGCAGCGCTGGGACAGGGTTAACCTACGAGCAGTACTTC. It specifies CSAGTGLTYEQYF.

The gene calls are TRBV27 and TRBJ1-2; maybe TRBD1 (5 bases). The CDR3 contains 14 residues. V lost 2 bases and J 4 bases, leaving 11 bases between the germline ends. CDR1 is MNHEY and CDR2 is SMNVEV in the germline V gene (reference sequence). DNA of the CDR3: TGTGCCAGCAGTTTAGGGGCCACATTCTATGGCTACACCTTC. Encoded protein: CASSLGATFYGYTF.

The chain recombines TRBV11-3 with TRBJ2-3; the D gene is possibly TRBD1 (6 bases). The V gene lost 5 bases and the J gene lost 4 bases, with 10 bases spanning the gap. Germline assignment: CDR1 SGHNT and CDR2 YENEEA. This CDR3 is built from 13 residues. Written as DNA, the CDR3 is TGTGCCAGCAGCCTACAGGGCTCAGATACGCAGTATTTT. Its protein product is CASSLQGSDTQYF. The full variable domain, with the rest looked up from reference TRBV11-3 and TRBJ2-3, is EAGVVQSPRYKIIEKKQPVAFWCNPISGHNTLYWYLQNLGQGPELLIRYENEEAVDDSQLPKDRFSAERLKGVDSTLKIQPAELGDSAVYLCASSLQGSDTQYFGPGTRLTVL.

The chain has TRBV27 and TRBJ2-7, with D possibly being TRBD2 (9 bases). CDR3 size: 18 residues. V was pared by 3 bases and J by 2 bases, with 23 bases between. Germline-derived CDR1 and CDR2 are MNHEY and SMNVEV (reference sequence). This chain's CDR3 is CASSFRGRSGGLPYEQYF. The CDR3 DNA reads TGTGCCAGCAGTTTCAGGGGGCGTAGCGGGGGCCTCCCCTACGAGCAGTACTTC.

This clone was found many times. V and J are TRBV19 and TRBJ1-2; D perhaps matches TRBD1 (6 bases). The V end lost 6 bases, the J end lost 6 bases, and 17 bases lay between the germline ends. Per the germline V gene, CDR1 is LNHDA and CDR2 is SQIVND (reference sequence). CDR3 length: 14 residues. CDR3: CASRFDRGADGYTF. The CDR3 nucleotides are TGTGCCAGTAGATTCGACCGGGGGGCGGATGGCTACACCTTC.

The chain is built from TRBV19 and TRBJ1-1, with 10 bases fitting TRBD1. CDR1 is LNHDA and CDR2 is SQIVND in the germline V gene (reference sequence). The junction had 4 bases not matched to a gene; V was cut back by 6 bases and J by 0 bases. This CDR3 is built from 15 residues. The CDR3 sequence is CASSTDRGMNTEAFF. The CDR3 DNA sequence: TGTGCCAGTAGCACGGACAGGGGGATGAACACTGAAGCTTTCTTT.

This clone was recorded a few times. The J gene is TRBJ2-1, the V gene TRBV19; D remains unclear. CDR1 LNHDA and CDR2 SQIVND come from the germline V gene (reference sequence). The CDR3 consists of 14 residues. V lost 3 bases and J 7 bases, leaving 13 bases between the germline ends. The DNA for the CDR3 is TGTGCCAGTAGTATCGACCCTTCATCAAATGAGCAGTTCTTC. Protein product: CASSIDPSSNEQFF.

Ten or more counts support this clone. The rearrangement joins TRBV7-3 to TRBJ2-6; 7 nucleotides align to TRBD1. Germline CDR1 is SGHTA and CDR2 is FQGTGA. This CDR3 is built from 17 residues. The trim removed 4 bases at V and 2 bases at J, leaving 8 bases unmatched. CDR3 sequence (DNA): TGTGCCAGCAGCTCGCAACCTACAGGGGCTGGGGCCAACGTCCTGACTTTC. Its protein product is CASSSQPTGAGANVLTF.

The genes are TRBV4-1 and TRBJ1-5, with 8 bases identical to TRBD1. The germline V gene has CDR1 MGHRA and CDR2 YSYEKL. Trimming took 0 bases from V and 7 from J; bases not matched to a gene: 8. The CDR3 extends over 16 amino acids. CDR3 coding DNA: TGCGCCAGCAGCCAAGAAGTAACAGGGGGGAGGCAGCCCCAGCATTTT. This sequence encodes CASSQEVTGGRQPQHF.

This chain joins TRBV5-1 and TRBJ2-7; 9 positions agree with TRBD2. Germline values: CDR1 SGHRS, CDR2 YFSETQ. The V and J ends lost 0 bases and 1 base, in that order; junction bases with no gene match: 2. This CDR3 has 15 residues. CDR3 sequence reads: CASSLASGKSYEQYF. The CDR3 DNA is TGCGCCAGCAGCTTGGCTAGCGGGAAATCCTACGAGCAGTACTTC.

The chain combines TRBV7-2 with TRBJ2-7; D is possibly TRBD1 (6 bases). V lost 3 bases and J 0 bases, leaving 12 bases between the germline ends. The CDR3 covers 15 residues. The germline CDR1 and CDR2 sequences are SGHTA and FQGNSA. CDR3 protein: CASSLGHLSSYEQYF. The CDR3 DNA sequence: TGTGCCAGCAGCTTGGGACACCTTTCCTCCTACGAGCAGTACTTC.

Here the CDR3 DNA reads TGTGACGACTCGTGGGCTGGTGCGAATAATAGCAATCAGCCCCAGCATTTT. Its translation: CDDSWAGANNSNQPQHF. This rearrangement joins TRBV7-9 to TRBJ1-5; no clear D gene. The length of the CDR3 is 17 residues. Germline V gene sequence: CDR1 SEHNR, CDR2 FQNEAQ (reference sequence).

CDR3 loop: CASSPRLAENEQFF. CDR3 coding DNA: TGTGCCAGCAGCCCGAGACTAGCGGAAAATGAGCAGTTCTTC. V is TRBV4-2 and J is TRBJ2-1; TRBD2 agrees at 9 bases. V shed 4 bases, J shed 7 bases, and the junction held 5 bases outside the gene matches. The CDR3 spans 14 residues. Germline V lookup: CDR1 LGHNA, CDR2 YNFKEQ.

A note on this clone: At the DNA level, this CDR3 is encoded by other sequences in the same sample as well. V usage is TRBV7-3 and J usage is TRBJ1-2; D is perhaps TRBD1 (5 bases). The germline gives CDR1 SGHTA, CDR2 FQGTGA. The CDR3 length is 16 residues. Trimming took 5 bases from V and 7 from J, leaving 23 bases between them. The CDR3 sequence: CASSLDVPTELGGYTF. The CDR3 nucleotides are TGTGCCAGCAGCCTAGACGTACCGACAGAGTTGGGTGGCTACACCTTC.

The chain employs TRBV7-8 and TRBJ1-1, with a tentative D call TRBD1 (5 bases). CDR3 length: 17 amino acids. CDR1 is SGHVS and CDR2 is FQNEAQ in the germline V gene. V gave up 3 bases and J gave up 0 bases, with 17 bases separating them. The CDR3 sequence: CASSLYPDSLMNTEAFF. The CDR3 DNA is TGTGCCAGCAGCTTGTACCCCGACAGCTTAATGAACACTGAAGCTTTCTTT.

This chain connects TRBV28 to TRBJ2-1; 8 positions agree with TRBD2. Germline CDR1 is MDHEN and CDR2 is SYDVKM. The CDR3 length is 13 residues. V trimming: 2 bases; J trimming: 9 bases; junction bases outside the gene matches: 3. CDR3 coding DNA: TGTGCCAGCAGTTTAGGTGCGGGAGGTGAGCAGTTCTTC. Protein sequence: CASSLGAGGEQFF.

The CDR3 nucleotides read TGCAGCGTCCTGGGGGAGAACACCGGGGAGCTGTTTTTT. This sequence encodes CSVLGENTGELFF. The chain carries TRBV29-1 and TRBJ2-2; D is perhaps TRBD1 or TRBD2 (5 bases each). Per germline, CDR1 SQVTM and CDR2 ANQGSEA. There are 13 residues in the CDR3. V dropped 6 bases and J dropped 1 base, with 9 bases sitting between them.

J is TRBJ1-5 and V is TRBV6-1; D is undetermined. This CDR3 spans 12 amino acids. Per germline, CDR1 MNHNS and CDR2 SASEGT. V lost 10 bases to trimming and J lost 3 bases, with 10 bases between them. DNA for the CDR3: TGTGCCACCCATCTGCCCAATCAGCCCCAGCATTTT. Translated, it gives CATHLPNQPQHF.